A selection of T cell receptor beta chains follows, all from one sample in a study of T cell responses to AZD1222 COVID-19 vaccine. TCRdb keeps only in-frame clones here, not all; method: immunoSEQ multiplex PCR. The repertoire includes about 140,000 clones, 80% to 95% of them detected once, and roughly 1.3% sits in the top ten. The sample consisted of peripheral blood, taken on day 0 of AZD1222 vaccination. The source of these receptors is an adult in good health. Both conserved end residues are part of each CDR3.

j_call: TRBJ2-3
v_call: TRBV7-2
cdr3_aa: CASSLGIPGLGGDTQYF

j_call: TRBJ2-1
v_call: TRBV28
cdr3_aa: CASSEGGAGGPNEQFF

j_call: TRBJ2-7
v_call: TRBV27
cdr3_aa: CASSYRPDVPYEQYF

j_call: TRBJ1-1
v_call: TRBV25-1
cdr3_aa: CASRQGAGEAFF

j_call: TRBJ2-7
v_call: TRBV4-1
cdr3_aa: CASTRGTGVYEQYF

j_call: TRBJ1-2
v_call: TRBV4-1
cdr3_aa: CASSQDSITPPGQATNYGYTF

j_call: TRBJ1-5
v_call: TRBV10-3
cdr3_aa: CAISDFDSNQPQHF

j_call: TRBJ2-5
v_call: TRBV15
cdr3_aa: CATSRDWGIETQYF

j_call: TRBJ1-2
v_call: TRBV11-2
cdr3_aa: CASSLTGPINYGYTF

j_call: TRBJ1-6
v_call: TRBV15
cdr3_aa: CATSGWERGDSPLHF

j_call: TRBJ2-5
v_call: TRBV5-6
cdr3_aa: CASRLVEQETQYF

j_call: TRBJ1-2
v_call: TRBV28
cdr3_aa: CASSSWGGKGAYGYTF

j_call: TRBJ2-7
v_call: TRBV30
cdr3_aa: CAWSPPVGGTGYEQYF

j_call: TRBJ1-5
v_call: TRBV7-2
cdr3_aa: CASSRGQGANQPQHF

j_call: TRBJ1-3
v_call: TRBV28
cdr3_aa: CASSYSSEGNTIYF

j_call: TRBJ1-2
v_call: TRBV19
cdr3_aa: CASSLPGPEGYTF

j_call: TRBJ1-4
v_call: TRBV14
cdr3_aa: CASSQAFFEKLFF

j_call: TRBJ1-5
v_call: TRBV28
cdr3_aa: CASRYSTGNNQPQHF

j_call: TRBJ2-7
v_call: TRBV28
cdr3_aa: CASSLFFTGGNYEQYF

j_call: TRBJ2-7
v_call: TRBV2
cdr3_aa: CASSRVAYEQYF

j_call: TRBJ2-7
v_call: TRBV28
cdr3_aa: CASSLSGPSSYEQYF

j_call: TRBJ2-7
v_call: TRBV10-2
cdr3_aa: CASSEGVNPYEQYF

j_call: TRBJ2-5
v_call: TRBV5-6
cdr3_aa: CASSLASTSPRETQYF

j_call: TRBJ1-2
v_call: TRBV6-1
cdr3_aa: CASREGGAGYGYTF

j_call: TRBJ2-5
v_call: TRBV11-2
cdr3_aa: CASSSSRVQETQYF

j_call: TRBJ2-3
v_call: TRBV20-1
cdr3_aa: CLAGGQYF

j_call: TRBJ1-6
v_call: TRBV19
cdr3_aa: CASGEGSYNSPLHF

j_call: TRBJ1-1
v_call: TRBV5-6
cdr3_aa: CASSLRQGLKTEAFF

j_call: TRBJ1-5
v_call: TRBV14
cdr3_aa: CASSQGPGQGEPQHF

j_call: TRBJ2-1
v_call: TRBV9
cdr3_aa: CASSLQAGGPYNEQFF

j_call: TRBJ2-1
v_call: TRBV4-2
cdr3_aa: CASTLNGLGGLEKYNEQFF

j_call: TRBJ2-5
v_call: TRBV10-2
cdr3_aa: CASGNRGMGETQYF